The 23 T cell receptor beta chains below come from one sample, sequenced in a study of control samples from healthy donors and cancer patients. Repertoires were generated with immunoSEQ multiplex PCR, while TCRdb's copy carries only in-frame clones and drops some. The top ten clones hold about 1.5% of a sample with about 120,000 clones, roughly 91% of them seen once. Source material: PBMCs. These TCRs come from a man aged 50 or older with head and neck cancer.

J is TRBJ1-6 and V is TRBV7-2; the D is unclear. CDR3 length equals 18 residues. The V and J ends lost 2 bases and 0 bases respectively, with 14 bases between them. Germline values: CDR1 SGHTA, CDR2 FQGNSA. This chain's CDR3 is CASSLSAMKSSYNSPLHF. CDR3 bases: TGTGCCAGCAGCTTATCGGCAATGAAAAGCTCCTATAATTCACCCCTCCACTTT.

The V and J genes are TRBV12-3 or TRBV12-4 and TRBJ2-2; weak D call: TRBD2 (5 bases). Trimming pared 6 bases from V and 6 bases from J, leaving 8 bases between. The CDR3 has 12 residues. The CDR3 sequence is CASRGEAGELFF. In DNA, the CDR3 is TGTGCCAGCAGGGGAGAGGCCGGGGAGCTGTTTTTT.

The gene calls are TRBV7-6 and TRBJ2-2; D is perhaps TRBD1 or TRBD2 (5 bases each). The germline V gene has CDR1 SGHVS and CDR2 FNYEAQ. V lost 5 bases and J lost 1, with 14 bases in between. The CDR3 contains 16 residues. The CDR3 loop reads CASSPLGTVNTGELFF. Written as DNA, the CDR3 is TGTGCCAGCAGCCCCCTTGGGACCGTGAACACCGGGGAGCTGTTTTTT. Complete variable domain (other parts from reference TRBV7-6 and TRBJ2-2): GAGVSQSPRYKVTKRGQDVALRCDPISGHVSLYWYRQALGQGPEFLTYFNYEAQQDKSGLPNDRFSAERPEGSISTLTIQRTEQRDSAMYRCASSPLGTVNTGELFFGEGSRLTVL.

This chain's CDR3 is CASSLFPVGAGGFDAFF. The CDR3 DNA follows: TGTGCCAGCAGCCTCTTCCCGGTCGGGGCAGGCGGCTTTGACGCTTTCTTT. The rearrangement uses TRBV7-2 and TRBJ1-1, with TRBD1 as a possible D gene (5 bases). Deletions cut 5 bases from V and 11 bases from J, with 30 bases between. The CDR3 contains 17 residues. The germline CDR1 and CDR2 sequences are SGHTA and FQGNSA.

Only one count was recorded for this clone. The J gene is TRBJ2-7, the V gene TRBV14, with D possibly being TRBD1 or TRBD2 (5 bases each). Trimming took 5 bases from V and 2 from J, leaving 22 bases between them. CDR3 size: 17 residues. Germline V gives CDR1 SGHDN, CDR2 FVKESK. The CDR3 region is CASSGRYPDGAPYEQYF. The DNA of the CDR3 is TGTGCCAGCAGCGGACGGTACCCGGACGGGGCCCCCTACGAGCAGTACTTC.

The genes are TRBV5-6 and TRBJ1-2; D gene uncertain. This CDR3 spans 13 amino acids. With 4 bases removed from V and 0 bases from J, the gap between germline ends came to 7 bases. Germline V gene data show CDR1 as SGHDT and CDR2 as YYEEEE. The CDR3 here is CASSPRSNYGYTF. CDR3 nucleotide sequence: TGTGCCAGCAGCCCTAGGTCTAACTATGGCTACACCTTC.

This chain joins TRBV27 and TRBJ2-1; D ambiguous. V was cut by 4 bases and J by 2 bases, with 6 bases left in between. Germline V lookup: CDR1 MNHEY, CDR2 SMNVEV (reference sequence). The CDR3 has 13 residues. CDR3 in amino acids: CASSSPPYNEQFF. In nucleotides, the CDR3 is TGTGCCAGCAGTTCCCCCCCCTACAATGAGCAGTTCTTC.

The chain is built from TRBV12-2 and TRBJ1-2. TRBV12-2 counts as a pseudogene. The CDR3 is made up of 15 amino acids. CDR3: CASRLTGAYYYGYTF. CDR3 sequence (DNA): TGTGCAAGTCGCTTAACGGGAGCATACTACTATGGCTACACCTTC.

The chain employs TRBV6-2 or TRBV6-3 and TRBJ2-2, with 9 bases that match TRBD1. The CDR3 runs 16 residues. V lost 6 bases to trimming and J lost 4 bases; unmatched junction nucleotides: 9. The V gene's germline CDR1 is MNHEY and CDR2 SVGEGT. CDR3: CASSPRDRVTTGELFF. The CDR3 DNA sequence: TGTGCCAGCAGCCCCCGGGACAGGGTGACCACCGGGGAGCTGTTTTTT.

The V gene is TRBV4-1, the J gene TRBJ2-2, with unresolved D. The CDR3 extends over 14 amino acids. Germline V lookup: CDR1 MGHRA, CDR2 YSYEKL. Deletions cut 0 bases from V and 2 bases from J, with 4 bases between. The CDR3 spells CASSQDENTGELFF. In DNA form, the CDR3 reads TGCGCCAGCAGCCAAGATGAAAACACCGGGGAGCTGTTTTTT.

The chain couples TRBV6-2 or TRBV6-3 to TRBJ2-7; 9 bases are shared with TRBD1. Trimming at V came to 0 bases and at J to 3 bases, leaving 3 bases not matched to a gene. Per the germline V gene, CDR1 is MNHEY and CDR2 is SVGEGT. The CDR3 spans 15 residues. This CDR3 is CASSYSGQGYYEQYF. CDR3 DNA sequence: TGTGCCAGCAGTTACTCGGGACAGGGCTACTACGAGCAGTACTTC.

This clone was detected once. The CDR3 nucleotides are TGTGCCAGCAGTCCAGGACAGGGAAGAACCGGGGAGCTGTTTTTT. Translating it yields CASSPGQGRTGELFF. The gene calls are TRBV27 and TRBJ2-2; 8 nucleotides line up with TRBD1. Trimming removed 5 bases from V and 5 bases from J; junction bases left unmatched: 7. CDR1 is MNHEY, CDR2 SMNVEV, per germline (reference sequence). This CDR3 comprises 15 residues.

V is TRBV30 and J is TRBJ1-4; 10 bases are a match to TRBD1. The germline V gene has CDR1 GTSNPN and CDR2 SVGIG (reference sequence). The CDR3 spans 16 residues. After removal of 1 base from V and 8 bases from J, the junction contained 10 bases not matched to a gene. CDR3 in amino acids: CAWSAGQGRWREKLFF. CDR3 nucleotides: TGTGCCTGGAGTGCGGGACAGGGGAGATGGAGGGAAAAACTGTTTTTT.

The chain is built from TRBV30 and TRBJ2-5, with TRBD2 identical over 9 bases. CDR1 is GTSNPN, CDR2 SVGIG, per germline (reference sequence). Germline trimming cut 0 bases from V and 5 bases from J; bases unmatched to any gene: 7. The CDR3 has 15 residues. The CDR3 here is CAWSVSGGPTETQYF. The CDR3 nucleotides are TGTGCCTGGAGTGTAAGCGGGGGGCCGACGGAGACCCAGTACTTC. The full variable domain, completed using reference TRBV30 and TRBJ2-5, is SQTIHQWPATLVQPVGSPLSLECTVEGTSNPNLYWYRQAAGRGLQLLFYSVGIGQISSEVPQNLSASRPQDRQFILSSKKLLLSDSGFYLCAWSVSGGPTETQYFGPGTRLLVL.

This clone was detected once. The chain joins TRBV4-1 to TRBJ1-1, with no clear D. CDR3 size: 15 residues. The germline CDR1 and CDR2 sequences are MGHRA and YSYEKL. The germline V and J ends were trimmed by 3 bases and 7 bases, with 18 bases remaining between them. CDR3 bases: TGCGCCAGCAGCCAGCCAACAAGGGCACTTAATGAAGCTTTCTTT. Its translation: CASSQPTRALNEAFF.

The chain employs TRBV21-1 and TRBJ2-3; the D call of TRBD1 is as the table states it, not checked on the DNA. TRBV21-1 is an annotated pseudogene. The CDR3 runs 21 residues. This CDR3 is CASVIRRGTGGLDSSTDTQYF. DNA for the CDR3: TGTGCCTCAGTTATCAGGAGGGGGACAGGGGGCTTAGACTCTAGCACAGATACGCAGTATTTT.

The rearrangement joins TRBV12-3 or TRBV12-4 to TRBJ1-6; D perhaps matches TRBD1 (6 bases). The V end was cut by 6 bases, the J end by 10 bases, with 13 bases between. The CDR3 consists of 13 residues. CDR3 in DNA: TGTGCCAGCAGCAGGACAGAGCACTCACCCCTCCACTTT. This gives the protein CASSRTEHSPLHF.

This clone was counted a few times. CDR3 sequence (DNA): TGTGCCAGCAGCTTAGACCCCGGGACAGGTTTCACTGAAGCTTTCTTT. Encoded protein: CASSLDPGTGFTEAFF. The V call is TRBV11-2, the J call TRBJ1-1, with 8 nucleotides matching TRBD1. The CDR3 loop spans 16 amino acids. The trim removed 0 bases at V and 4 bases at J, leaving 7 bases unmatched. The V gene's germline CDR1 is SGHAT and CDR2 FQNNGV.

V usage is TRBV19 and J usage is TRBJ1-5; weak D call: TRBD1 (5 bases). The CDR3 is made up of 16 amino acids. Trimming removed 4 bases at V and 3 bases at J, with 16 bases between. Germline V gene sequence: CDR1 LNHDA, CDR2 SQIVND (reference sequence). CDR3 nucleotides: TGTGCCAGTAGTAGACAGAGGGGTCTTCCCAATCAGCCCCAGCATTTT. It translates to CASSRQRGLPNQPQHF. The complete variable domain, with remaining parts taken from reference TRBV19 and TRBJ1-5, reads DGGITQSPKYLFRKEGQNVTLSCEQNLNHDAMYWYRQDPGQGLRLIYYSQIVNDFQKGDIAEGYSVSREKKESFPLTVTSAQKNPTAFYLCASSRQRGLPNQPQHFGDGTRLSIL.

V and J are TRBV2 and TRBJ2-1, with 10 nucleotides matching TRBD1. Germline lookup yields CDR1 SNHLY and CDR2 FYNNEI. Germline trimming cut 7 bases from V and 7 bases from J; bases unmatched to any gene: 7. This CDR3 contains 14 residues. The CDR3 reads CASTGTGVRNEQFF. CDR3 coding DNA: TGTGCCAGCACCGGGACAGGGGTTCGGAATGAGCAGTTCTTC.

In regard to this clone: Other nucleotide sequences from this sample produce the same CDR3. The chain links TRBV29-1 to TRBJ2-3; D is perhaps TRBD1 (6 bases). V was shortened by 3 bases and J by 5 bases, with 12 bases between the two germline ends. The CDR3 is 13 amino acids. Germline V gene lookup returns CDR1 SQVTM and CDR2 ANQGSEA. The CDR3 loop reads CSVDRGMGDTQYF. The CDR3 DNA sequence: TGCAGCGTTGACAGGGGCATGGGAGATACGCAGTATTTT.

This chain connects TRBV5-1 to TRBJ2-1, with D hard to call. This CDR3 has 13 amino acids. Germline CDR1 SGHRS, CDR2 YFSETQ. Trimming took 0 bases from V and 7 from J, leaving 8 bases between them. The CDR3 loop is CASSLARENEQFF. CDR3 bases: TGCGCCAGCAGCTTGGCCCGAGAGAATGAGCAGTTCTTC.

In DNA, the CDR3 is TGTGCCAGCAGCCCGGGACTGGTTAATGAAAAACTGTTTTTT. Translated: CASSPGLVNEKLFF. V and J are TRBV3-1 (or the pseudogene TRBV3-2) and TRBJ1-4, with a weak D call TRBD1 (5 bases). Looked up from germline, CDR1 is LGHDT and CDR2 is YNNKEL (reference sequence). There are 14 residues in the CDR3. V was pared by 4 bases and J by 4 bases, with 10 bases between.